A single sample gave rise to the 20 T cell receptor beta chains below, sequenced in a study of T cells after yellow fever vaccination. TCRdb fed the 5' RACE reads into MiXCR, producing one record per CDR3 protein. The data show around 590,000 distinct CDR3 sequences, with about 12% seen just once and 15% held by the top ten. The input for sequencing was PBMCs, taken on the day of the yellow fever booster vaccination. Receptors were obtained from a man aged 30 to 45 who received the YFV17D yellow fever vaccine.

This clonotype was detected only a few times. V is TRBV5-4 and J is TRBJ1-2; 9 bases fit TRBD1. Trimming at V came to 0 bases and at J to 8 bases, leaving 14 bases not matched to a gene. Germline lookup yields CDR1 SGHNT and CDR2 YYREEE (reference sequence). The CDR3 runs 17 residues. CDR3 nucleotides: TGTGCCAGCAGCTTGGTGGTTTATGGGACAGGGTTACGGGGCTACACCTTC. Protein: CASSLVVYGTGLRGYTF.

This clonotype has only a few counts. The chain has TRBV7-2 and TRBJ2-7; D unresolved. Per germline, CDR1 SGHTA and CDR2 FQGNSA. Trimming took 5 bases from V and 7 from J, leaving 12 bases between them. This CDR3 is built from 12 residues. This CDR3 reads CASSTYPWEQYF. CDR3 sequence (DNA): TGTGCCAGCAGCACCTACCCTTGGGAGCAGTACTTC.

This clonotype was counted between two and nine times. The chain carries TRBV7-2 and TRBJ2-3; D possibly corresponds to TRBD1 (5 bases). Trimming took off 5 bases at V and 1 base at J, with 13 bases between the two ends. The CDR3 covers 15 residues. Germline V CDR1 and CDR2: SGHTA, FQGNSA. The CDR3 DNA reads TGTGCCAGCAGCCAGGGCGGCAGAGGCACAGATACGCAGTATTTT. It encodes CASSQGGRGTDTQYF. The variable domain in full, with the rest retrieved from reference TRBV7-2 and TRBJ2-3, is GAGVSQSPSNKVTEKGKDVELRCDPISGHTALYWYRQSLGQGLEFLIYFQGNSAPDKSGLPSDRFSAERTGGSVSTLTIQRTQQEDSAVYLCASSQGGRGTDTQYFGPGTRLTVL.

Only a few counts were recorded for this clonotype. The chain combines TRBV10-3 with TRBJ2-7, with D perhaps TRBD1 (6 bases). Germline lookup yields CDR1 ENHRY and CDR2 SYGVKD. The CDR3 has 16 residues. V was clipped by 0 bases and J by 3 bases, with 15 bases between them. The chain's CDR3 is CAISESGVTGNYEQYF. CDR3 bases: TGTGCCATCAGTGAGTCGGGGGTAACAGGGAACTACGAGCAGTACTTC.

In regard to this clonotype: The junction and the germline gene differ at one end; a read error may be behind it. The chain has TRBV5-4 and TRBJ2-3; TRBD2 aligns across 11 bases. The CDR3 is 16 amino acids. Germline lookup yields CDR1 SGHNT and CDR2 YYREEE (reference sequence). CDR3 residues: CASSGGRLAGTDTLYF. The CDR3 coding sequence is TGTGCCAGCAGCGGTGGCCGACTAGCGGGAACAGATACGCTGTATTTT.

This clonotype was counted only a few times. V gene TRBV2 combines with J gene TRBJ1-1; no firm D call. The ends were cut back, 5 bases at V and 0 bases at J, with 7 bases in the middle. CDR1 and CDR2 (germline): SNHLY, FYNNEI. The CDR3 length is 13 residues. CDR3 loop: CASSRTLNTEAFF. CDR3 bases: TGTGCCAGCAGTCGGACGCTGAACACTGAAGCTTTCTTT.

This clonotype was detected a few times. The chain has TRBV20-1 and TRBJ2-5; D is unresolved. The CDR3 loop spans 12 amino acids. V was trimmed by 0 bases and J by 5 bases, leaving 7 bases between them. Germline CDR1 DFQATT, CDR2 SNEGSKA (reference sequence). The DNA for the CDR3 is TGCAGTGCTAGAGATTTTAAGGAGACCCAGTACTTC. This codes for CSARDFKETQYF.

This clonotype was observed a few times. The CDR3 DNA follows: TGTGCCAGCTCACCAGGGGGTGGCAAAAACATTCAGTACTTC. Protein product: CASSPGGGKNIQYF. The chain combines TRBV18 with TRBJ2-4; D may be TRBD1 or TRBD2 (5 bases each). Germline-derived CDR1 and CDR2 are KGHSH and LQKENI. This CDR3 region has 14 residues. V lost 2 bases and J lost 3, with 8 bases in between. Variable domain in full (rest from reference TRBV18 and TRBJ2-4): NAGVMQNPRHLVRRRGQEARLRCSPMKGHSHVYWYRQLPEEGLKFMVYLQKENIIDESGMPKERFSAEFPKEGPSILRIQQVVRGDSAAYFCASSPGGGKNIQYFGAGTRLSVL.

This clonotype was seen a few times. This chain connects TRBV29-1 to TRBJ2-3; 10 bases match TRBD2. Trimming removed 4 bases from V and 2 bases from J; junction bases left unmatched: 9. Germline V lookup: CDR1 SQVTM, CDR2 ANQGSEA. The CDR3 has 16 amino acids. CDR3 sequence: CSVVASGSHPTDTQYF. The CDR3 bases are TGCAGCGTTGTTGCTAGCGGGAGTCATCCCACAGATACGCAGTATTTT.

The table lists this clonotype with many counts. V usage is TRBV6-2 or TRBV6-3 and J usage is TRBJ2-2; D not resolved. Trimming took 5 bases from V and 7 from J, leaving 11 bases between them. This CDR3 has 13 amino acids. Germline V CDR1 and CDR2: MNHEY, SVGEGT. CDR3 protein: CASSPLGGGELFF. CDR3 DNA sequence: TGTGCCAGCAGTCCCCTCGGTGGCGGGGAGCTGTTTTTT.

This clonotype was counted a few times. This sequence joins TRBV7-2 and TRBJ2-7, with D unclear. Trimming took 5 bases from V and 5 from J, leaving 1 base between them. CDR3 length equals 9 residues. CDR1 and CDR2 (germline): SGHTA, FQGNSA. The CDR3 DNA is TGTGCCAGCAGCCACGAGCAGTACTTC. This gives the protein CASSHEQYF.

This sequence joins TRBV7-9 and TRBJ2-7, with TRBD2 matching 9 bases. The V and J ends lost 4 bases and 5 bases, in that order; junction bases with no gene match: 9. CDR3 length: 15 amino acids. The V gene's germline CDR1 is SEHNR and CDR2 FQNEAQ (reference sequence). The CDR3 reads CASSSGLGLAHEQYF. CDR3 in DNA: TGTGCCAGCAGCTCCGGCTTGGGACTAGCCCACGAGCAGTACTTC.

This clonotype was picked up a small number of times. The CDR3 DNA reads as TGTGCCAGTACGCCAGGACGGTCCGTCTACAATGAGCAGTTCTTC. Protein sequence: CASTPGRSVYNEQFF. This rearrangement joins TRBV25-1 to TRBJ2-1; the D is unclear. The CDR3 covers 15 residues. Trimming pared 9 bases from V and 3 bases from J, leaving 18 bases between. Germline-derived CDR1 and CDR2 are MGHDK and SYGVNS.

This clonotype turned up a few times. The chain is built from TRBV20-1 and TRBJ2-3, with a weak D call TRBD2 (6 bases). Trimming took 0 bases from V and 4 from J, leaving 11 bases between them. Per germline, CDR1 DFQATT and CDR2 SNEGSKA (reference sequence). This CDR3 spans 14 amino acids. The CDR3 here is CSAREHGGADTQYF. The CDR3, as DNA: TGCAGTGCTAGAGAACACGGAGGGGCAGATACGCAGTATTTT.

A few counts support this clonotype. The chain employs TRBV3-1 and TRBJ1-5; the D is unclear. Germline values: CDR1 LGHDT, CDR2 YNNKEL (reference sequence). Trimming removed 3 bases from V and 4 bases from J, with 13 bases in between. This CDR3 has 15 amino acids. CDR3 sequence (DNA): TGTGCCAGCAGCCAGGGCCTAGAAAGTAATCAGCCCCAGCATTTT. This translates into CASSQGLESNQPQHF.

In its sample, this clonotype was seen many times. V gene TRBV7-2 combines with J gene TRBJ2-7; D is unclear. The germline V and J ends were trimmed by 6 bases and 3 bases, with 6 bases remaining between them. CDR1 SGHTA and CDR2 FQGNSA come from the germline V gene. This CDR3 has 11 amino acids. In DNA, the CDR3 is TGTGCCAGCAGGGGTCTCTACGAGCAGTACTTC. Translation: CASRGLYEQYF.

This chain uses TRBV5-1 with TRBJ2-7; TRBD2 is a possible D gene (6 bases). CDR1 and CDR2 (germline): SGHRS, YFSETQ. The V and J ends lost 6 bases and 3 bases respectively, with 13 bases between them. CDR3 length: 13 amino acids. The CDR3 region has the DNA TGCGCCAGCAAGGGAACGGGAGACTACGAGCAGTACTTC. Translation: CASKGTGDYEQYF.

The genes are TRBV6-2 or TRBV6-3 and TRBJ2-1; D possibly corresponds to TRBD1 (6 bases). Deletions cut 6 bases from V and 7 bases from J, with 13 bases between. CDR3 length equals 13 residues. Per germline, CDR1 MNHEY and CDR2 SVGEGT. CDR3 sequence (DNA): TGTGCCAGCAGCCCTTTTACAGGGAATGAGCAGTTCTTC. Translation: CASSPFTGNEQFF.

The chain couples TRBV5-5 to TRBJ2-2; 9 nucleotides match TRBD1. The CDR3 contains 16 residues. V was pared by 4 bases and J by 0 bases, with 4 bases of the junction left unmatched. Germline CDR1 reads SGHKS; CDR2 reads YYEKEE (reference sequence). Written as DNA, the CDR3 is TGTGCCAGCAGCGCAAACAGGGGGCCGAACACCGGGGAGCTGTTTTTT. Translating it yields CASSANRGPNTGELFF. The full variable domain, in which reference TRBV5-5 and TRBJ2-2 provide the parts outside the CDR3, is DAGVTQSPTHLIKTRGQQVTLRCSPISGHKSVSWYQQVLGQGPQFIFQYYEKEERGRGNFPDRFSARQFPNYSSELNVNALLLGDSALYLCASSANRGPNTGELFFGEGSRLTVL.

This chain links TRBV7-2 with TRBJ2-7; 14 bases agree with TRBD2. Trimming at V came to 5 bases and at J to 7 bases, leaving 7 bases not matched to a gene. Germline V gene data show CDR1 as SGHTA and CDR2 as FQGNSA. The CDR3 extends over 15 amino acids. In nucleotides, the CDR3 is TGTGCCAGCAGCGCCGGGACTAGCGGGAGTAAGGAGCAGTACTTC. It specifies CASSAGTSGSKEQYF.